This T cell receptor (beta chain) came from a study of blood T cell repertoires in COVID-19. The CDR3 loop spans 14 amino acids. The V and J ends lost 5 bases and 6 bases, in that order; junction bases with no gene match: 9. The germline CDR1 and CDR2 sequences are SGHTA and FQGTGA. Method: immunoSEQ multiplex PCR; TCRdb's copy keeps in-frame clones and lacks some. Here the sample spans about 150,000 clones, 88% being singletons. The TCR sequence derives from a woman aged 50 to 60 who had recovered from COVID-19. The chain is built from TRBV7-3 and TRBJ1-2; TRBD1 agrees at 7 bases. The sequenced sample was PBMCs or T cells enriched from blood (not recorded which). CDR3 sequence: CASSMVGQRDGYTF. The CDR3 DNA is TGTGCCAGCAGCATGGTGGGACAGAGGGATGGCTACACCTTC.